This T cell receptor (beta chain) originates from a study of blood T cell repertoires in COVID-19 (dated by TCRdb to 2018 to 2020). Background on the whole study: Collaborator samples came from the United States, Italy and Spain and covered acute and convalescent phases of COVID-19. The material from the prospective study consisted of cDNA or gDNA derived from T cells, B-cell-depleted T cells, or PBMCs. Deeply sampled blood TCRbeta repertoires from subjects exposed to, actively infected with, or recovered from COVID-19 were included in the dataset. A freely available public database, intended as a resource for researchers studying the immune response to SARS-CoV-2, is where the repertoires were released. Samples came from the ongoing ImmuneRACE study (first 160 participants) plus 1,254 subjects from 6 global collaborators. The sample metadata nearly always contained a de-identified subject ID, COVID-19 status, age in years and sex. Where available, HLA class I and class II types were obtained from metadata supplied by the sample provider rather than from assay-based typing.

The investigation overall reported the following: Clinical and demographic metadata were provided uncurated, with the amount varying by source and participant.

The immunoSEQ Assay, a bias-controlled multiplex PCR, was used to amplify TCRbeta CDR3 regions from genomic DNA. The authors' analysis ran thus. Nucleated cell counts per sample were estimated from amplification of reference gene primers within the assay. To quantify the absolute abundance of each unique TCRbeta CDR3 rearrangement, sequence reads were collapsed and filtered. For each sample, productive Simpson clonality was calculated as the square root of Simpson's diversity index across productive rearrangements. TCRdb carries this immuneACCESS record with in-frame sequences only. Its versions omit some clonotypes, under half of them owing to an unresolved V gene in the studies checked, with the rest unexplained. V and J calls and clone size are as listed in that table; D and trimming were resolved from the DNA. Recorded for this sample are around 300,000 clones; roughly 90% of them occurred a single time. Less than 3.5% of the sample goes to the ten largest clones.

V has 5 bases trimmed and J has 0 bases trimmed; junction bases matching no gene number 4. According to the germline V gene (reference sequence), CDR1 reads SEHNR and CDR2 reads FQNEAQ. The CDR3, from cysteine to phenylalanine, totals 15 residues. The kept DNA is CDR3 alone, 45 bases in frame from the first base. One collaborating source in Seattle enrolled patients while the patients were actively infected and followed the patients over time throughout the course of disease. Whole blood was collected in K2EDTA tubes by collaborating institutions according to the institutions' own protocols. For TCRbeta analysis, collaborators shipped samples as frozen whole blood, isolated PBMCs, or DNA extracted from either of those sample types. A note on this clone: Its antigen remains unidentified. No qualities accompany the bases; no much larger clone lies one base away.

Sequenced: peripheral blood. Here the chain combines TRBV7-9 and TRBJ2-1; 7 nucleotides in the junction match TRBD2. The receptor was derived from a woman in her twenties or thirties with COVID-19, enrolled during active disease. The CDR3 amino acid sequence is: CASSRGGSSYNEQFF. The bases are TGTGCCAGCAGCCGCGGGGGAAGCTCCTACAATGAGCAGTTCTTC. Beyond the CDR3, the reference TRBV7-9 and TRBJ2-1 genes provide the residues; the full variable domain reads: DTGVSQNPRHKITKRGQNVTFRCDPISEHNRLYWYRQTLGQGPEFLTYFQNEAQLEKSRLLSDRFSAERPKGSFSTLEIQRTEQGDSAMYLCASSRGGSSYNEQFFGPGTRLTVL.